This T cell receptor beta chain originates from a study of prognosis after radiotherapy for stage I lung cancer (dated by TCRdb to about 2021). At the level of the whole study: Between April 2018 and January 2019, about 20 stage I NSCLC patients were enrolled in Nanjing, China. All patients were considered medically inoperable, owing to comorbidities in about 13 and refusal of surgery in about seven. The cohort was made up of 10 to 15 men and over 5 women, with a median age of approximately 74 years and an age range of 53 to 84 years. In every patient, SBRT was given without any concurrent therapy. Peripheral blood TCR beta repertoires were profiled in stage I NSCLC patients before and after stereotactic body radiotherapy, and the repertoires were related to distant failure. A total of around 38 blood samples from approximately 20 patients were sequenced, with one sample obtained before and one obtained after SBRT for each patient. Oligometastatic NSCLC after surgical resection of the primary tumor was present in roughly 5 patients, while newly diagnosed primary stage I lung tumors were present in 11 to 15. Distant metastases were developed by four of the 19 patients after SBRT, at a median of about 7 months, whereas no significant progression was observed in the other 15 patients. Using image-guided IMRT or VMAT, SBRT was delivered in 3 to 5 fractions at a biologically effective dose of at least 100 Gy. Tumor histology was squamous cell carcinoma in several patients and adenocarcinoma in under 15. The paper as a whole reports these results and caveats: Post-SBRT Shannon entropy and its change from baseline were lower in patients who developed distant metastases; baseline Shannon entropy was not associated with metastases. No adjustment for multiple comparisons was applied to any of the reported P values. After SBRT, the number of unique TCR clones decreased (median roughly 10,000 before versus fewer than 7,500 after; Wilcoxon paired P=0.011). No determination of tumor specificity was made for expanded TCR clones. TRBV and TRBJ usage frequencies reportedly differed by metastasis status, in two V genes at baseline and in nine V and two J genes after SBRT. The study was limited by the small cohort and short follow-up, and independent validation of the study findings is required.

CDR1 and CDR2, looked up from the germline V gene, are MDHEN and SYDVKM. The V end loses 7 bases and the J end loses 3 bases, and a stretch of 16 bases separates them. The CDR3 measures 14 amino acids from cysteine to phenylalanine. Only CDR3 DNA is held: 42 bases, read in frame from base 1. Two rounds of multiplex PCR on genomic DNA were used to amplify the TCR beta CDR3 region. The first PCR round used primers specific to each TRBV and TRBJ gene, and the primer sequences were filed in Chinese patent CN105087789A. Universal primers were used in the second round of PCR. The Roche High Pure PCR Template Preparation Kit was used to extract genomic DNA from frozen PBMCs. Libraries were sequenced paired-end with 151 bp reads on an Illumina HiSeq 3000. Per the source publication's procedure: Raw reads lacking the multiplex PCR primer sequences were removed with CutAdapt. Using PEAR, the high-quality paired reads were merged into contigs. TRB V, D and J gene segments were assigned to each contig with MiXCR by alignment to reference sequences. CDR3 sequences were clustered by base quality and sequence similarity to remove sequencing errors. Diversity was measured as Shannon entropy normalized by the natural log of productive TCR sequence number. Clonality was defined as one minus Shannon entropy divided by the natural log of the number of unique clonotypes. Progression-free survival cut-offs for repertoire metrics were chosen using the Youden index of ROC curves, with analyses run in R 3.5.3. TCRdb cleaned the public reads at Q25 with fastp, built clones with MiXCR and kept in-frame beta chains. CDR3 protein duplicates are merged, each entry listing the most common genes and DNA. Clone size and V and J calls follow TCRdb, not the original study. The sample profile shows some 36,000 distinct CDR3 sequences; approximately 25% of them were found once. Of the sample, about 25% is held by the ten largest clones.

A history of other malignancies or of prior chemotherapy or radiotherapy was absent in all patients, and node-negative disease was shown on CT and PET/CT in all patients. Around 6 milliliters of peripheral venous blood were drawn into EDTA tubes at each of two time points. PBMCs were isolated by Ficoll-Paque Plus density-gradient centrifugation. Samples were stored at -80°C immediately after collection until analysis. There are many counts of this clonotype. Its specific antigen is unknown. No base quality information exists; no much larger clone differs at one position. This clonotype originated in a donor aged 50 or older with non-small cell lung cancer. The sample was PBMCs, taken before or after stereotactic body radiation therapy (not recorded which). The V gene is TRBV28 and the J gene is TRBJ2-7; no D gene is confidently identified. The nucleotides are TGTGCCAGCACACGGATCGGTAGGATCTACGAGCAGTACTTC. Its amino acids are CASTRIGRIYEQYF.